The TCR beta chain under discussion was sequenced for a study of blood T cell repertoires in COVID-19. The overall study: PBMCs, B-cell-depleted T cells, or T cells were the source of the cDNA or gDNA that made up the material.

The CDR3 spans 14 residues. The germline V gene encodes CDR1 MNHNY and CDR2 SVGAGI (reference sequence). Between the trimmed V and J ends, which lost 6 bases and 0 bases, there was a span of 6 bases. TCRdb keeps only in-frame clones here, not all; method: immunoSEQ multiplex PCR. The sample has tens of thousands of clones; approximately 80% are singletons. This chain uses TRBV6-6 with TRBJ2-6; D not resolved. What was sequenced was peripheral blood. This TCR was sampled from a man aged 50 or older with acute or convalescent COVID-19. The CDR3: CASSSDSGANVLTF. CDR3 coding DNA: TGTGCCAGCAGCTCAGACTCTGGGGCCAACGTCCTGACTTTC.